This T cell receptor beta chain emerged from a study of response to subunit inactivated influenza vaccine. Via MiXCR, TCRdb re-called the RT-PCR reads, giving one row per CDR3 protein. The table includes around 520,000 distinct CDR3 sequences, less than 30% detected once. Germline V CDR1 and CDR2: SGHDN, FVKESK. The CDR3 length is 15 residues. Trimming took 4 bases from V and 0 from J, leaving 13 bases between them. The rearrangement links TRBV14 to TRBJ2-7, with D hard to call. The sequences come from CD4+ T cells sorted from PBMCs, collected roughly 5 days after vaccination. The clonotype was recovered from a man aged 45-60 years who received an inactivated influenza vaccine. This chain's CDR3 is CASSLYSARSYEQYF. The CDR3 DNA follows: TGTGCCAGCAGCCTCTACAGTGCCCGCTCCTACGAGCAGTACTTC.